A selection of T cell receptor beta chains follows, all from one sample in a study of T cells after yellow fever vaccination. Each CDR3 protein is one row after TCRdb ran MiXCR on the 5' RACE reads. The table shows 300,000 to 450,000 distinct CDR3 sequences, with roughly 8.3% occurring only once. The starting material was PBMCs, obtained around 45 days after the first yellow fever vaccination. These receptors were collected from a man aged 18 to 30 who received the YFV17D yellow fever vaccine. Both conserved end residues are part of each CDR3. Each record gives: J gene, V gene, clone size, D gene, CDR3 protein, CDR3 DNA. A D gene is named only where the DNA matches it firmly. For some rows the clone size is stated as once, few or many, or as a class when expanded; others skip it.

TRBJ1-3 TRBV6-5 - - CASSLVRGASGNTIYF TGTGCCAGCAGTTTAGTCCGGGGGGCCTCTGGAAACACCATATATTTT
TRBJ2-5 TRBV12-3/TRBV12-4 - - CASSPGREKRETQYF TGTGCCAGCAGTCCCGGACGGGAGAAGAGGGAGACCCAGTACTTC
TRBJ2-7 TRBV5-1 few TRBD1 CASSLGRTGVHEQYF TGCGCCAGCAGTCTTGGGAGGACAGGGGTCCACGAGCAGTACTTC
TRBJ2-7 TRBV7-2 - - CASSFLRETYEQYF TGTGCCAGCAGCTTTCTCCGAGAGACCTACGAGCAGTACTTC
TRBJ2-3 TRBV3-1 many - CASSHSGFTDTQYF TGTGCCAGCAGCCATTCAGGGTTCACAGATACGCAGTATTTT
TRBJ2-3 TRBV13 - - CASSLGWDGAVDTQYF TGTGCCAGCAGCTTAGGTTGGGACGGGGCCGTAGATACGCAGTATTTT
TRBJ1-6 TRBV6-5 - - CASSPRVSYNSPLHF TGTGCCAGCAGCCCCAGGGTTTCCTATAATTCACCCCTCCACTTT
TRBJ2-1 TRBV29-1 few TRBD2 CSVRTSGGRYNEQFF TGCAGCGTGAGGACTAGCGGGGGCCGATACAATGAGCAGTTCTTC
TRBJ2-3 TRBV27 many - CASSFQVTDTQYF TGTGCCAGCAGTTTTCAAGTCACAGATACGCAGTATTTT
TRBJ2-1 TRBV27 many TRBD1 CASTLDRTGVDEQFF TGTGCCAGCACCCTGGACCGGACAGGGGTAGATGAGCAGTTCTTC
TRBJ2-5 TRBV19 few - CASSNVGEETQYF TGTGCCAGTAGTAACGTCGGAGAAGAGACCCAGTACTTC
TRBJ2-3 TRBV7-2 few - CASSLILRSTDTQYF TGTGCCAGCAGCCTTATCCTCCGTAGCACAGATACGCAGTATTTT
TRBJ1-2 TRBV28 - - CASSSPDRSYGYTF TGTGCCAGCAGCTCCCCCGACAGGAGCTATGGCTACACCTTC
TRBJ2-6 TRBV6-5 few TRBD1 CASSKSTGGSSGANVLTF TGTGCCAGCAGTAAATCGACAGGGGGCAGCTCTGGGGCCAACGTCCTGACTTTC
TRBJ2-7 TRBV4-3 many - CASSQDIGDYEQYF TGCGCCAGCAGCCAAGATATCGGGGACTACGAGCAGTACTTC
TRBJ1-2 TRBV10-2 few - CASRPVGGDGYTF TGCGCCAGCAGGCCGGTGGGGGGGGACGGCTACACCTTC
TRBJ1-5 TRBV5-6 few - CASSAAGDSNQPQHF TGTGCCAGCAGCGCGGCAGGGGACAGCAATCAGCCCCAGCATTTT
TRBJ2-7 TRBV29-1 few TRBD2 CSVTSGVYEQYF TGCAGCGTTACTAGCGGGGTCTACGAGCAGTACTTC
TRBJ2-2 TRBV6-2/TRBV6-3 - - CASSFFGLGAGELFF TGTGCCAGCAGTTTCTTCGGTTTGGGGGCCGGGGAGCTGTTTTTT
TRBJ2-7 TRBV6-2/TRBV6-3 few TRBD2 CASTHPGGDYEQYF TGTGCCAGCACCCACCCCGGGGGGGACTACGAGCAGTACTTC
TRBJ2-7 TRBV7-9 - - CASGLSSFPGRIYEQYF TGTGCCAGCGGCTTAAGTTCCTTCCCGGGACGGATCTACGAGCAGTACTTC
TRBJ1-5 TRBV30 - - CAWSPGGNQPQHF TGTGCCTGGAGTCCAGGGGGCAATCAGCCCCAGCATTTT
TRBJ1-6 TRBV9 many TRBD1 CASSDGQGYSPLHF TGTGCCAGCAGCGACGGACAGGGGTATTCACCCCTCCACTTT
TRBJ2-7 TRBV13 few - CASSFNGGTFSYEQYF TGTGCCAGCAGCTTTAATGGGGGAACTTTCTCCTACGAGCAGTACTTC
TRBJ2-5 TRBV28 - TRBD2 CASSLSGGVVETQYF TGTGCCAGCAGTTTATCGGGAGGGGTGGTAGAGACCCAGTACTTC
TRBJ1-1 TRBV20-1 few TRBD1 CSARDTTGGNTEAFF TGCAGTGCTAGAGATACCACAGGGGGGAACACTGAAGCTTTCTTT
TRBJ2-3 TRBV12-3/TRBV12-4 - - CASSLHRRPTQYF TGTGCCAGCAGTCTCCACCGCCGGCCTACGCAGTATTTT
TRBJ2-5 TRBV15 few - CATSRDLRETQYF TGTGCCACCAGCAGAGATCTCCGGGAGACCCAGTACTTC
TRBJ1-1 TRBV12-3/TRBV12-4 few - CASRARKAFF TGTGCCAGCAGGGCCCGAAAAGCTTTCTTT